A single sample is the source of the 29 T cell receptor beta chains below, sequenced in a study of T cells expressing NK-cell markers. TCRdb reworked the 5' RACE reads into one entry per CDR3 protein, no DNA. Its clone listing holds under 500,000 distinct CDR3 sequences. Sequenced: blood T cells: a sorted CD56 or NKG2C T cell subset, CD4+ or CD8+ T cells, or bulk PBMC T cells (not recorded which). The source of these receptors is a woman between 18 and 69 years old in good health.

The chain combines TRBV27 with TRBJ2-7; TCRdb's assignment of TRBD2 cannot be checked, as there is no DNA. Germline V gene sequence: CDR1 MNHEY, CDR2 SMNVEV (reference sequence). CDR3 length: 14 residues. This CDR3 is CASSWGVPSYEQYF.

This sequence joins TRBV7-3 and TRBJ2-1; TCRdb's assignment of TRBD2 cannot be checked, as there is no DNA. This CDR3 is built from 16 residues. The germline gives CDR1 SGHTA, CDR2 FQGTGA. The CDR3 spells CASSPGSGGLYNEQFF.

The J gene is TRBJ2-7, the V gene TRBV20-1; without DNA, the TCRdb call of TRBD1 cannot be checked. The V gene's germline CDR1 is DFQATT and CDR2 SNEGSKA (reference sequence). The CDR3 runs 16 residues. The CDR3: CRSPFQGLEGIYEQYF.

The J gene is TRBJ2-3, the V gene TRBV7-9; TCRdb proposes TRBD2, but this gene call is untestable without DNA. The CDR3 loop spans 17 amino acids. CDR1 SEHNR and CDR2 FQNEAQ come from the germline V gene (reference sequence). This chain's CDR3 is CASSLAQGAGSTDTQYF.

The chain couples TRBV20-1 to TRBJ1-3. This CDR3 has 15 residues. The germline V gene encodes CDR1 DFQATT and CDR2 SNEGSKA (reference sequence). CDR3 residues: CSAISQPYSGNTIYF.

This chain uses TRBV20-1 with TRBJ2-1; TCRdb's D gene call, TRBD2, goes unchecked for lack of DNA. The CDR3 is made up of 18 amino acids. In germline, CDR1 is DFQATT, CDR2 SNEGSKA (reference sequence). The CDR3 loop is CSARDPGLVHSAYNEQFF.

The chain links TRBV5-6 to TRBJ2-1; TCRdb's D call, TRBD2, is unchecked because there is no DNA. The CDR3 totals 16 residues. CDR1 and CDR2 (germline): SGHDT, YYEEEE. The CDR3 loop reads CASIRPLAGVENEQFF.

V usage is TRBV4-3 and J usage is TRBJ2-1. CDR3 length: 16 residues. The germline CDR1 and CDR2 sequences are LGHNA and YSLEER. CDR3: CASSQAASSSYNEQFF.

J is TRBJ2-2 and V is TRBV3-1; as DNA is missing, the TRBD1 call by TCRdb cannot be tested. The V gene's germline CDR1 is LGHDT and CDR2 YNNKEL (reference sequence). The CDR3 runs 13 residues. The CDR3 reads CASSQYRAGELFF.

The chain recombines TRBV19 with TRBJ2-7; the TCRdb D gene call, TRBD2, has no DNA to confirm it. In germline, CDR1 is LNHDA, CDR2 SQIVND (reference sequence). This CDR3 contains 15 residues. CDR3: CASSHPGLAGYEQYF.

The chain carries TRBV9 and TRBJ2-1. The germline CDR1 and CDR2 sequences are SGDLS and YYNGEE. CDR3 length: 16 residues. CDR3 residues: CASSVATTRSYNEQFF.

The J gene is TRBJ2-2, the V gene TRBV29-1; TCRdb's D call, TRBD2, is unchecked because there is no DNA. CDR1 and CDR2 from the germline V gene are SQVTM and ANQGSEA. The CDR3 contains 15 residues. CDR3 in amino acids: CSVEDYEGPTGELFF.

The genes are TRBV28 and TRBJ2-6; TCRdb returns TRBD1, unconfirmable since there is no DNA. Germline V gene sequence: CDR1 MDHEN, CDR2 SYDVKM. This CDR3 contains 15 residues. The CDR3 is CASSWDSSGANVLTF. The variable domain in full, with the rest retrieved from reference TRBV28 and TRBJ2-6, is DVKVTQSSRYLVKRTGEKVFLECVQDMDHENMFWYRQDPGLGLRLIYFSYDVKMKEKGDIPEGYSVSREKKERFSLILESASTNQTSMYLCASSWDSSGANVLTFGAGSRLTVL.

The rearrangement joins TRBV10-3 to TRBJ1-6; checking the TCRdb D call of TRBD1 is not possible without DNA. Germline loops: CDR1 ENHRY, CDR2 SYGVKD. The CDR3 runs to 14 residues. CDR3 loop: CAIRRDGSGSPLHF.

This chain connects TRBV6-1 to TRBJ2-2. Germline assignment: CDR1 MNHNS and CDR2 SASEGT. CDR3 length equals 13 residues. CDR3 sequence: CASSGRNTGELFF.

The rearrangement joins TRBV12-3 or TRBV12-4 to TRBJ2-3. This CDR3 comprises 16 residues. The CDR3 is CASSFKAPQRSETQYF.

This chain joins TRBV20-1 and TRBJ2-3; the D call from TCRdb, TRBD2, cannot be confirmed without DNA. The germline CDR1 and CDR2 sequences are DFQATT and SNEGSKA (reference sequence). The CDR3 extends over 16 amino acids. The CDR3: CSARNPLAGEVDTQYF.

The chain uses TRBV7-3 and TRBJ2-2; TCRdb lists TRBD1, though no DNA is available to test this call. Germline lookup yields CDR1 SGHTA and CDR2 FQGTGA. The CDR3 loop spans 14 amino acids. The CDR3 here is CASSLTTGAGELFF.

The chain joins TRBV20-1 to TRBJ2-3; TCRdb returns TRBD1, unconfirmable since there is no DNA. This CDR3 contains 16 residues. CDR1 is DFQATT and CDR2 is SNEGSKA in the germline V gene (reference sequence). This CDR3 is CSAADPGQGATDTQYF.

The V and J genes are TRBV5-8 and TRBJ2-3. The germline V gene encodes CDR1 SGHTS and CDR2 YDEGEE. The CDR3 has 13 amino acids. The CDR3 here is CASSLVRTDTQYF.

The V gene is TRBV20-1, the J gene TRBJ2-1; TCRdb gives TRBD2 as the D gene, but with no DNA this cannot be confirmed. The CDR3 length is 16 residues. Germline CDR1 reads DFQATT; CDR2 reads SNEGSKA (reference sequence). The CDR3: CSASTLLAGFTMRQFF.

CDR3 region: CASSTFGGGRNEQFF. The chain uses TRBV7-2 and TRBJ2-1; TCRdb indicates TRBD2, and absent DNA this call remains unverified. CDR3 size: 15 residues. Germline CDR1 reads SGHTA; CDR2 reads FQGNSA.

The V and J genes are TRBV6-2 or TRBV6-3 and TRBJ2-1; the TCRdb D gene call, TRBD2, has no DNA to confirm it. There are 14 residues in the CDR3. From germline, CDR1 is MNHEY and CDR2 SVGEGT. CDR3 sequence reads: CASIGSGRVGEQFF.

The chain joins TRBV20-1 to TRBJ2-2; the D gene TCRdb calls, TRBD2, cannot be checked with no DNA. Germline values: CDR1 DFQATT, CDR2 SNEGSKA (reference sequence). The CDR3 sequence is 19 residues long. The CDR3: CSAASPGLAGGLATGELFF.

J is TRBJ2-1 and V is TRBV11-3; TCRdb gives TRBD1 as the D gene, but with no DNA this cannot be confirmed. Germline V CDR1 and CDR2: SGHNT, YENEEA. The CDR3 extends over 13 amino acids. The CDR3: CASSVSGGIEQFF.

This CDR3 reads CASSPTGSGYTGELFF. This chain joins TRBV27 and TRBJ2-2; the TCRdb call, TRBD2, lacks DNA for checking. This CDR3 is built from 16 residues. Germline V gives CDR1 MNHEY, CDR2 SMNVEV (reference sequence).

V usage is TRBV24-1 and J usage is TRBJ1-5; no DNA is available, so the TRBD1 call from TCRdb remains unchecked. The CDR3 runs to 16 residues. The germline V gene has CDR1 KGHDR and CDR2 SFDVKD. CDR3: CATSDGDRFSNQPQHF.

This sequence joins TRBV19 and TRBJ2-1; TCRdb's D gene call, TRBD2, goes unchecked for lack of DNA. The CDR3 spans 14 residues. Germline CDR1 reads LNHDA; CDR2 reads SQIVND (reference sequence). CDR3 protein: CASSIVKGHNEQFF.

V gene TRBV5-1 combines with J gene TRBJ1-4. The CDR3 is made up of 19 amino acids. Germline V gives CDR1 SGHRS, CDR2 YFSETQ. This chain's CDR3 is CASSSPLYGRTATNEKLFF.